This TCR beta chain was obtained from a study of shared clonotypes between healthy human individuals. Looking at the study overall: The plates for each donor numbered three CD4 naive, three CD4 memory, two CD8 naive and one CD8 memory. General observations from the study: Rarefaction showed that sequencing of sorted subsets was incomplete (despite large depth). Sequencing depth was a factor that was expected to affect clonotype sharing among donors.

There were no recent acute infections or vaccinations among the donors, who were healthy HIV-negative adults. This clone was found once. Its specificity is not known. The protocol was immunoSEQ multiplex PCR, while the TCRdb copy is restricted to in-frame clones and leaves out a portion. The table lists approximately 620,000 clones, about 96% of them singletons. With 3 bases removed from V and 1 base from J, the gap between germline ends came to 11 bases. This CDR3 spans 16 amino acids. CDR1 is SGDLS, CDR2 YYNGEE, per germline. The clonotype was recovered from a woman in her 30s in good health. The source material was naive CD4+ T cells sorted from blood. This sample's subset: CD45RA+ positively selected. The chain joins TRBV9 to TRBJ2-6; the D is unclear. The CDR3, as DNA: TGTGCCAGCAGCGGGACCCACTTATCTGGGGCCAACGTCCTGACTTTC. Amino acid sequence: CASSGTHLSGANVLTF.